The clone carrying this TCR beta chain was counted many times. The antigen is not known. TCRdb reprocessed the 5' RACE reads via MiXCR and lists one record per CDR3 protein. The table has under 200,000 distinct CDR3 sequences, under 7.5% seen once; the top ten hold over 2%. The source of the sample is a study of T cells after yellow fever vaccination. Whole-study results and caveats: Boosting was followed by the reappearance of most primary-vaccination clones (about 96% CD4, roughly 90% CD8).

The source is a man between 18 and 35 years old who received the YFV17D yellow fever vaccine. The specimen was CD4+ T cells sorted from PBMCs, collected less than 6 days after the first yellow fever vaccination.

The CDR3 DNA is TGTGCCAGCAGCTTAGCGGGACTTCCCTACGAGCAGTACTTC. Residues: CASSLAGLPYEQYF. This chain uses TRBV7-2 with TRBJ2-7, with a possible D match to TRBD2 (6 bases). The CDR3 is 14 residues long. Trimming left V 0 bases short and J 2 bases short, with 8 bases between. CDR1 is SGHTA and CDR2 is FQGNSA in the germline V gene.